One and the same sample provided the 25 T cell receptor beta chains below, sequenced in a study of shared clonotypes between healthy human individuals (dated by TCRdb to about 2020). Library prep was done by the immunoSEQ multiplex PCR assay. TCRdb provides this immuneACCESS table in a form limited to in-frame rearrangements. Some clones are lacking; in checked studies, under half of them reflect an unresolved V gene, and why the rest are absent is not known. This sample is represented by about 520,000 clones; around 73% of them were singletons. 12% of the sample goes to the ten largest clones. The sequencing sample was made of PBMCs. Receptors originate from a woman in her thirties or forties in good health. Some clones in this sample may be carry-over from other donors' samples.

To note about this clone: In the same sample, other DNA sequences code for this CDR3. This chain joins TRBV5-1 and TRBJ1-1; weak D call: TRBD1 (6 bases). This CDR3 region has 14 residues. Per germline, CDR1 SGHRS and CDR2 YFSETQ. V was pared by 2 bases and J by 0 bases, with 8 bases between. The CDR3 protein is CASSLQGMNTEAFF. DNA of the CDR3: TGCGCCAGCAGCTTACAGGGCATGAACACTGAAGCTTTCTTT.

The chain combines TRBV5-1 with TRBJ2-5; 10 bases are a match to TRBD1. The tail of the sequence fits TRBJ2-7 better, so the J call may be wrong. This CDR3 is built from 15 residues. Germline-derived CDR1 and CDR2 are SGHRS and YFSETQ. The CDR3: CASSTAGTGAYEQYF. The CDR3 DNA follows: TGCGCCAGCAGCACGGCCGGGACAGGGGCCTACGAGCAGTACTTC.

This clone was seen ten or more times. The chain combines TRBV19 with TRBJ2-1; 7 bases fit TRBD1. CDR3 length equals 15 residues. Losses at the gene ends were 6 bases for V and 9 bases for J; bases not matched to a gene: 14. Germline values: CDR1 LNHDA, CDR2 SQIVND (reference sequence). The CDR3: CASSATGDRGGEQFF. In nucleotides, the CDR3 is TGTGCCAGTAGCGCAACAGGGGATAGAGGGGGTGAGCAGTTCTTC.

This clone was observed a handful of times. The rearrangement links TRBV6-5 to TRBJ2-3; D unclear. This CDR3 has 12 residues. Germline V gives CDR1 MNHEY, CDR2 SVGAGI. Trimming left V 0 bases short and J 7 bases short, with 5 bases between. CDR3 DNA sequence: TGTGCCAGCAGTTACTCACCCTATACGCAGTATTTT. This gives the protein CASSYSPYTQYF.

The chain has TRBV28 and TRBJ2-7, with 8 bases matching TRBD2. The CDR3 totals 14 residues. Germline V lookup: CDR1 MDHEN, CDR2 SYDVKM. J was trimmed by 5 bases and V by 2 bases; bases with no gene match: 5. This CDR3 is CASSLMREVHEQYF. DNA for the CDR3: TGTGCCAGCAGTTTAATGCGGGAGGTCCACGAGCAGTACTTC.

V usage is TRBV6-5 and J usage is TRBJ2-2; no firm D call. The CDR3 sequence is 14 residues long. CDR1 is MNHEY, CDR2 SVGAGI, per germline. V was pared by 0 bases and J by 6 bases, with 8 bases between. The CDR3 here is CASSYSKVAGELFF. The CDR3 nucleotides read TGTGCCAGCAGTTACTCGAAGGTCGCCGGGGAGCTGTTTTTT.

This chain uses TRBV28 with TRBJ1-5; 11 nucleotides align to TRBD1. Germline V gene lookup returns CDR1 MDHEN and CDR2 SYDVKM. There are 16 residues in the CDR3. The V and J ends lost 5 bases and 5 bases, in that order; junction bases with no gene match: 8. CDR3 loop: CASSMGQGGDDQPQHF. The CDR3 DNA is TGTGCCAGCAGTATGGGACAGGGGGGCGACGATCAGCCCCAGCATTTT.

The chain employs TRBV29-1 and TRBJ2-7, with 8 nucleotides matching TRBD1. V lost 6 bases to trimming and J lost 6 bases; unmatched junction nucleotides: 10. This CDR3 is built from 13 residues. Germline loops: CDR1 SQVTM, CDR2 ANQGSEA. CDR3 region: CSVAGQAPSEQYF. For the CDR3, the DNA is TGCAGCGTCGCGGGACAGGCACCCTCCGAGCAGTACTTC.

V is TRBV29-1 and J is TRBJ2-7; 8 bases fit TRBD2. This CDR3 is 15 amino acids long. After removal of 7 bases from V and 4 bases from J, the junction contained 15 bases not matched to a gene. The germline CDR1 and CDR2 sequences are SQVTM and ANQGSEA. The CDR3 loop reads CSGSGSGGPLYEQYF. The CDR3 region has the DNA TGCAGCGGATCCGGATCGGGAGGGCCCCTATACGAGCAGTACTTC.

This clone was observed a single time. The chain recombines TRBV5-1 with TRBJ2-5; TRBD2 might be the D (6 bases). The CDR3 is 14 residues long. Germline lookup yields CDR1 SGHRS and CDR2 YFSETQ. V was pared by 1 base and J by 2 bases, with 9 bases between. The CDR3 DNA reads as TGCGCCAGCAGCTTGAGGAGCGGGCAAGAGACCCAGTACTTC. It is translated as CASSLRSGQETQYF.

Note on this clone: Distinct nucleotide sequences in the sample also encode this CDR3. The gene calls are TRBV28 and TRBJ1-4; D unresolved. CDR1 and CDR2 from the germline V gene are MDHEN and SYDVKM. The CDR3 loop spans 11 amino acids. V lost 5 bases and J lost 2, with 0 bases in between. This chain's CDR3 is CASSTNEKLFF. In DNA, the CDR3 is TGTGCCAGCAGTACTAATGAAAAACTGTTTTTT.

The V and J genes are TRBV11-1 and TRBJ2-5; D not resolved. CDR3 length: 12 amino acids. Germline V lookup: CDR1 SGHAT, CDR2 FQDESV (reference sequence). The germline V and J ends were trimmed by 4 bases and 5 bases, with 8 bases remaining between them. The CDR3 loop is CASSSDDETQYF. The CDR3 region has the DNA TGTGCCAGCAGCTCCGATGATGAGACCCAGTACTTC.

The rearrangement joins TRBV5-5 to TRBJ2-7; the D gene is possibly TRBD1 (5 bases). Germline-derived CDR1 and CDR2 are SGHKS and YYEKEE (reference sequence). CDR3 size: 13 residues. Trimming shortened V by 3 bases and J by 4 bases, and 11 bases separated the two germline ends. The CDR3, as DNA: TGTGCCAGCAGCTCTGGGGCCCTTTACGAGCAGTACTTC. Translation: CASSSGALYEQYF.

The gene calls are TRBV5-1 and TRBJ2-1; TRBD1 matches 8 bases. Germline CDR1 SGHRS, CDR2 YFSETQ. V lost 7 bases and J lost 5; bases outside the gene matches: 5. This CDR3 is built from 13 residues. CDR3 region: CASGSTGDNEQFF. CDR3 sequence (DNA): TGCGCCAGCGGATCGACAGGGGACAATGAGCAGTTCTTC.

V is TRBV7-2 and J is TRBJ2-5, with 10 positions matching TRBD2. The V gene's germline CDR1 is SGHTA and CDR2 FQGNSA. V lost 5 bases and J lost 2; bases outside the gene matches: 8. The CDR3 totals 16 residues. The CDR3 DNA reads as TGTGCCAGCAGCACCGAGCGGACTAGCGGACAAGAGACCCAGTACTTC. This codes for CASSTERTSGQETQYF.

This clone was found once. This sequence may be a read error, since a much larger clone differs from it by one base. The chain carries TRBV5-6 and TRBJ2-7; TRBD2 aligns across 13 bases. This CDR3 comprises 15 residues. V was clipped by 4 bases and J by 2 bases; unmatched bases: 3. Germline assignment: CDR1 SGHDT and CDR2 YYEEEE. In nucleotides, the CDR3 is TGTGCCAGCAGCCCACTAGCGGGAGGGCCCTACGAGCAGTACTTC. Translating gives CASSPLAGGPYEQYF. The whole variable domain, filled in from reference TRBV5-6 and TRBJ2-7, reads DAGVTQSPTHLIKTRGQQVTLRCSPKSGHDTVSWYQQALGQGPQFIFQYYEEEERQRGNFPDRFSGHQFPNYSSELNVNALLLGDSALYLCASSPLAGGPYEQYFGPGTRLTVT.

This chain uses TRBV18 with TRBJ2-1, with D possibly TRBD1 on 5 matching bases. The germline V and J ends were trimmed by 4 bases and 9 bases, with 19 bases remaining between them. The CDR3 totals 15 residues. CDR1 is KGHSH, CDR2 LQKENI, per germline. CDR3 DNA: TGTGCCAGCTCACAGGGGAAGGGGCCATACGGTGAGCAGTTCTTC. Its protein product is CASSQGKGPYGEQFF.

CDR3 loop: CASSEVGGPADTQYF. CDR3 coding DNA: TGTGCCAGCAGTGAAGTGGGTGGCCCGGCTGATACGCAGTATTTT. The chain joins TRBV2 to TRBJ2-3; D gene uncertain. Trimming pared 1 base from V and 6 bases from J, leaving 14 bases between. CDR1 and CDR2 (germline): SNHLY, FYNNEI. CDR3 length: 15 residues.

The V call is TRBV5-1, the J call TRBJ2-1; perhaps D is TRBD1 or TRBD2 (5 bases each). Trimming took 4 bases from V and 10 from J, leaving 18 bases between them. The CDR3 covers 14 residues. Germline loops: CDR1 SGHRS, CDR2 YFSETQ. DNA for the CDR3: TGCGCCAGCAGCAGGGGACCGTCGTCCTTGGAGCAGTTCTTC. It encodes CASSRGPSSLEQFF.

The genes are TRBV4-2 and TRBJ2-5; 10 bases line up with TRBD2. The J call may be faulty, since TRBJ2-7 better matches the DNA end. This CDR3 spans 16 amino acids. Germline CDR1 reads LGHNA; CDR2 reads YNFKEQ. The CDR3 bases are TGTGCCAGCAGCCAAGAAGCGGGAGGGCCCTCCTACGAGCAGTACTTC. Its translation: CASSQEAGGPSYEQYF.

Only one count was recorded for this clone. V is TRBV27 and J is TRBJ1-2; D is unresolved. The CDR3 length is 13 residues. V was clipped by 3 bases and J by 5 bases, with 10 bases between them. Germline V gives CDR1 MNHEY, CDR2 SMNVEV (reference sequence). The DNA of the CDR3 is TGTGCCAGCAGTTTTTCCAGCAAATATGGCTACACCTTC. Protein: CASSFSSKYGYTF.

The chain combines TRBV10-2 with TRBJ2-1; the D call may be TRBD1 or TRBD2 (6 bases each). The germline V gene has CDR1 WSHSY and CDR2 SAAADI. V lost 0 bases, J lost 9 bases, and 9 bases lay in between. This CDR3 is 13 amino acids long. The CDR3 reads CASSESKGGEQFF. The CDR3 DNA reads TGCGCCAGCAGTGAGTCGAAGGGGGGTGAGCAGTTCTTC.

The chain joins TRBV9 to TRBJ2-1, with 7 bases that match TRBD1. Germline V gene sequence: CDR1 SGDLS, CDR2 YYNGEE. The CDR3 consists of 17 residues. The J segment lost 4 bases and the V segment lost 4 bases, leaving 14 bases of the junction unmatched. CDR3 nucleotide sequence: TGTGCCAGCAGCCCCAATATACCGGGACAGAGTTACAATGAGCAGTTCTTC. The encoded protein is CASSPNIPGQSYNEQFF.

V usage is TRBV2 and J usage is TRBJ2-7, with D perhaps being TRBD1 or TRBD2 (5 bases each). CDR1 is SNHLY and CDR2 is FYNNEI in the germline V gene. CDR3 length: 13 residues. V was shortened by 8 bases and J by 1 base, with 12 bases between the two germline ends. CDR3 amino acids: CASVGTASYEQYF. The CDR3 region has the DNA TGTGCCAGCGTCGGGACGGCATCCTACGAGCAGTACTTC.

The chain is built from TRBV11-2 and TRBJ2-5; D is perhaps TRBD2 (5 bases). With 3 bases removed from V and 5 bases from J, the gap between germline ends came to 10 bases. Germline V gene lookup returns CDR1 SGHAT and CDR2 FQNNGV. The CDR3 loop spans 13 amino acids. Written as DNA, the CDR3 is TGTGCCAGCAGCTTCGGGGTACAGGAGACCCAGTACTTC. As protein: CASSFGVQETQYF. Full variable domain (outside the CDR3, taken from reference TRBV11-2 and TRBJ2-5): EAGVAQSPRYKIIEKRQSVAFWCNPISGHATLYWYQQILGQGPKLLIQFQNNGVVDDSQLPKDRFSAERLKGVDSTLKIQPAKLEDSAVYLCASSFGVQETQYFGPGTRLLVL.